This T cell receptor beta chain was recorded in a study of OX40 agonist ivuxolimab in advanced cancers. The overall study: Patients treated during dose escalation were battling hepatocellular carcinoma, melanoma, renal cell or head and neck cancer.

Concerning this clone: What it binds is unknown.

Using immunoSEQ multiplex PCR, the repertoire was profiled, and TCRdb retains in-frame clones only, with some absent. Counted here are 63,000 or so clones, approximately 81% occurring once; the ten biggest clones make up 1.1%. The CDR3 spans 14 residues. V was cut by 5 bases and J by 6 bases, with 16 bases left in between. Germline V gives CDR1 MDHEN, CDR2 SYDVKM. Overall study findings and caveats: At 0.1 to 3.0 mg/kg, CD4+ and CD8+ blood T cells expanded clonally by week 6. Mean expanded clone counts were higher in CD8+ than CD4+ T cells. The expanded peripheral T cells' antigen specificity was not determined.

Sequencing used CD4+ or CD8+ T cells sorted from blood, obtained in a trial of the OX40 agonist ivuxolimab. J is TRBJ1-1 and V is TRBV28; unclear D gene. The sequence was collected from an adult with an advanced solid tumor such as melanoma, head and neck, liver or kidney cancer. The CDR3 DNA follows: TGTGCCAGCAGTCCTCGGGCCCAACGGGCTGAAGCTTTCTTT. Protein sequence: CASSPRAQRAEAFF.